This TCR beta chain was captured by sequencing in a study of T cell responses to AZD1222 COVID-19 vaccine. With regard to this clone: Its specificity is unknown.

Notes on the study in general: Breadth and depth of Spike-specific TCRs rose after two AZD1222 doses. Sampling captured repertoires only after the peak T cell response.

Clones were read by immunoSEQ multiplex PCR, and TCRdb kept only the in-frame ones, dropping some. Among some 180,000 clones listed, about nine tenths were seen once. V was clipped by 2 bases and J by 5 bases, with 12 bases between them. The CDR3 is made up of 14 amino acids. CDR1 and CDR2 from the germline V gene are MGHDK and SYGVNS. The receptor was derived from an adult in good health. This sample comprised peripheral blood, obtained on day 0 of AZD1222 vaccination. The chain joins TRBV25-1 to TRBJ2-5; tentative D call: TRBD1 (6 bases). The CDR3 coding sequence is TGTGCCAGCAGTGAAGCAGGGGTTAGGGAGACCCAGTACTTC. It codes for CASSEAGVRETQYF. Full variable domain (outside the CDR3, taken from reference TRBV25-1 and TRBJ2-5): EADIYQTPRYLVIGTGKKITLECSQTMGHDKMYWYQQDPGMELHLIHYSYGVNSTEKGDLSSESTVSRIRTEHFPLTLESARPSHTSQYLCASSEAGVRETQYFGPGTRLLVL.